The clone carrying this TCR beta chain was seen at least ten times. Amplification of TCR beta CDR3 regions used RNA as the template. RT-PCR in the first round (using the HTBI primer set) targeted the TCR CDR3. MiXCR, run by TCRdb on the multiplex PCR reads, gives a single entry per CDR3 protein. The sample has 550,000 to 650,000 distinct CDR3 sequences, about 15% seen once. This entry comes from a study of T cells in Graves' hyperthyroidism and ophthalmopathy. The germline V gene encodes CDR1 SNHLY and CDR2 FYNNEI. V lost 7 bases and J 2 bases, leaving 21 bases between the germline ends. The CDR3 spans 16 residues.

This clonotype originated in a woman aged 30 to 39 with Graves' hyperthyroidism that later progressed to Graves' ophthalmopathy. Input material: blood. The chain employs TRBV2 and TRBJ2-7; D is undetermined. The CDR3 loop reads CASNPSPAGITYEQYF. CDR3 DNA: TGTGCCAGCAATCCAAGCCCCGCAGGAATTACCTACGAGCAGTACTTC.